This T cell receptor beta chain was sequenced during a study of T-cell memory formation after mild COVID-19. About the study: Clusters of TCRs were largely donor specific. Study-wide findings and caveats: Several responding clones turned up in pre-infection memory, indicating that cross-reactive memory may have taken part. A second wave expanding day 15 to 37 was CD4+-biased; contracting clones were balanced. Contracting CD4+ clones were located mainly in CM and EM, and CD8+ clones in EMRA.

CDR3 length equals 17 residues. The V and J ends lost 4 bases and 3 bases respectively, with 17 bases between them. The germline CDR1 and CDR2 sequences are KGHDR and SFDVKD. TCRdb reprocessed the 5' RACE reads with MiXCR, giving one entry per CDR3 protein. The sample comprises roughly 51,000 distinct CDR3 sequences, 7% to 8% of which are singletons, and about 1.5% rests with the top ten. Only a few counts were recorded for this clonotype. What it binds is unknown. The source of this sequence is a man aged 18-30 years who had mild COVID-19 (a few samples of this study predate the infection). Cell type and time point are not known. The chain employs TRBV24-1 and TRBJ2-2, with D perhaps TRBD1 (6 bases). Sequenced sample: PBMCs or a T cell subset sorted from them (not recorded which). The CDR3 protein is CATSDRSGQHYTGELFF. The CDR3 DNA reads TGTGCCACCAGTGACAGATCCGGACAGCATTACACCGGGGAGCTGTTTTTT.